The rows below give T cell receptor beta chains drawn from one sample of a study of early T cells in non-severe SARS-CoV-2 infection. TCRdb ran MiXCR on the 5' RACE reads and lists one entry per CDR3 protein. The sample lists about 59,000 distinct CDR3 sequences, approximately 13% seen once, with roughly 9.3% in the top ten. The material sequenced was whole blood, taken at baseline. Every receptor here comes from an adult who was a healthcare worker with PCR-confirmed SARS-CoV-2 infection or an uninfected control (not recorded which). Each CDR3 is given with its conserved first and last residue. The D gene is left open where the match is weak. Size is stated for part of the rows, as once, few or many counts, or as a class when the clone is expanded.

j_gene: TRBJ2-3; d_gene: -; v_gene: TRBV4-2; abundance: -; CDR3nt: TGTGCCAGCAGCCAAGAATTAGACGTGGCGGGCCCCGGCACAGATACGCAGTATTTT; CDR3aa: CASSQELDVAGPGTDTQYF
j_gene: TRBJ2-3; d_gene: TRBD2; v_gene: TRBV7-9; abundance: few; CDR3nt: TGTGCCAGCAGCCGCGGGAGGGGGACAGATACGCAGTATTTT; CDR3aa: CASSRGRGTDTQYF
j_gene: TRBJ1-4; d_gene: -; v_gene: TRBV12-3/TRBV12-4; abundance: -; CDR3nt: TGTGCCAGCAGTTTAGGGCTGGCAAGGGCTCCTAATGAAAAACTGTTTTTT; CDR3aa: CASSLGLARAPNEKLFF
j_gene: TRBJ1-6; d_gene: TRBD1; v_gene: TRBV4-3; abundance: few; CDR3nt: TGCGCCAGCAGCCAAGGGGGCAGGGGGTCCTATAATTCACCCCTCCACTTT; CDR3aa: CASSQGGRGSYNSPLHF
j_gene: TRBJ2-3; d_gene: TRBD2; v_gene: TRBV20-1; abundance: -; CDR3nt: TGCAGTGCTGCCACTAGCGGGGGGGGAGATACGCAGTATTTT; CDR3aa: CSAATSGGGDTQYF
j_gene: TRBJ2-2; d_gene: -; v_gene: TRBV6-4; abundance: -; CDR3nt: TGTGCCAGCAGTGACTCGAAACAGGGGAACACCGGGGAGCTGTTTTTT; CDR3aa: CASSDSKQGNTGELFF
j_gene: TRBJ2-7; d_gene: -; v_gene: TRBV18; abundance: few; CDR3nt: TGTGCCAGCTCACCTCCCACGGGACCCGGAGGGGAGCAGTACTTC; CDR3aa: CASSPPTGPGGEQYF
j_gene: TRBJ2-1; d_gene: -; v_gene: TRBV2; abundance: few; CDR3nt: TGTGCCAGCAGTATTATCAGGGGAAATGAGCAGTTCTTC; CDR3aa: CASSIIRGNEQFF
j_gene: TRBJ2-7; d_gene: -; v_gene: TRBV20-1; abundance: few; CDR3nt: TGCAGTGCTAGAGATCCCCGATCCTACGAGCAGTACTTC; CDR3aa: CSARDPRSYEQYF
j_gene: TRBJ2-3; d_gene: TRBD2; v_gene: TRBV4-3; abundance: -; CDR3nt: TGCGCCAGCAGCCACGCTAGCGGGACCAGCACAGATACGCAGTATTTT; CDR3aa: CASSHASGTSTDTQYF
j_gene: TRBJ2-2; d_gene: -; v_gene: TRBV5-1; abundance: many; CDR3nt: TGCGCCAGCAGCATTACGACCAAGACAGGCGGGGAGCTGTTTTTT; CDR3aa: CASSITTKTGGELFF
j_gene: TRBJ2-7; d_gene: -; v_gene: TRBV12-3/TRBV12-4; abundance: -; CDR3nt: TGTGCCAGCAGCCCGGCCCCCCTCTACGAGCAGTACTTC; CDR3aa: CASSPAPLYEQYF
j_gene: TRBJ2-7; d_gene: -; v_gene: TRBV7-9; abundance: -; CDR3nt: TGTGCCAGCCGTGGGCCCCACGAGCAGTACTTC; CDR3aa: CASRGPHEQYF
j_gene: TRBJ1-1; d_gene: -; v_gene: TRBV7-8; abundance: many; CDR3nt: TGTGCCAGCATCCATTACACTGAAGCTTTCTTT; CDR3aa: CASIHYTEAFF
j_gene: TRBJ1-2; d_gene: -; v_gene: TRBV20-1; abundance: -; CDR3nt: TGCAGTGCCTACGACAATATTAACTATGGCTACACCTTC; CDR3aa: CSAYDNINYGYTF
j_gene: TRBJ2-7; d_gene: -; v_gene: TRBV2; abundance: many; CDR3nt: TGTGCCAGCAGTGAACGGTACGAGCAGTACTTC; CDR3aa: CASSERYEQYF
j_gene: TRBJ2-7; d_gene: TRBD2; v_gene: TRBV20-1; abundance: many; CDR3nt: TGCAGTGCTAGAACTAGCGGGGGCCGAAGCTCCTACGAGCAGTACTTC; CDR3aa: CSARTSGGRSSYEQYF
j_gene: TRBJ2-5; d_gene: -; v_gene: TRBV20-1; abundance: -; CDR3nt: TGCAGTGCCCCCCGTAGGCACAACCAAGAGACCCAGTACTTC; CDR3aa: CSAPRRHNQETQYF
j_gene: TRBJ2-7; d_gene: -; v_gene: TRBV9; abundance: medium-sized; CDR3nt: TGTGCCAGCAGCGTAGAAACCTCACCGGGTGAGCAGTACTTC; CDR3aa: CASSVETSPGEQYF
j_gene: TRBJ2-7; d_gene: -; v_gene: TRBV18; abundance: -; CDR3nt: TGTGCCAGCTCAATGGGTACCTACGAGCAGTACTTC; CDR3aa: CASSMGTYEQYF
j_gene: TRBJ2-7; d_gene: TRBD1; v_gene: TRBV19; abundance: -; CDR3nt: TGTGCCAGTAGCCGGACAGGGTCAAGTTACGAGCAGTACTTC; CDR3aa: CASSRTGSSYEQYF
j_gene: TRBJ1-4; d_gene: -; v_gene: TRBV29-1; abundance: many; CDR3nt: TGCAGCGTTGTTTTAGGGGCAGGTGAAAAACTGTTTTTT; CDR3aa: CSVVLGAGEKLFF
j_gene: TRBJ2-3; d_gene: -; v_gene: TRBV9; abundance: once; CDR3nt: TGTGCCAGCAGCGCCAGGGGAGGCAAAGATACGCAGTATTTT; CDR3aa: CASSARGGKDTQYF
j_gene: TRBJ2-2; d_gene: TRBD2; v_gene: TRBV20-1; abundance: -; CDR3nt: TGCAGTGCTACGACTAGCGGCAACACCGGGGAGCTGTTTTTT; CDR3aa: CSATTSGNTGELFF
j_gene: TRBJ1-1; d_gene: -; v_gene: TRBV3-1; abundance: -; CDR3nt: TGTGCCAGCAGCCAACGGGGGGCAGGTACTGAAGCTTTCTTT; CDR3aa: CASSQRGAGTEAFF
j_gene: TRBJ1-4; d_gene: -; v_gene: TRBV28; abundance: once; CDR3nt: TGTGCCAGCAGTTTTTGGGGTGAAAAACTGTTTTTT; CDR3aa: CASSFWGEKLFF
j_gene: TRBJ2-3; d_gene: -; v_gene: TRBV29-1; abundance: -; CDR3nt: TGCAGCGTTTCGGAAAGGGGGTTGACAGATACGCAGTATTTT; CDR3aa: CSVSERGLTDTQYF
j_gene: TRBJ2-3; d_gene: -; v_gene: TRBV24-1; abundance: many; CDR3nt: TGTGCCACCAGTGATAGGTACGGAGGAGAATCGGATACGCAGTATTTT; CDR3aa: CATSDRYGGESDTQYF
j_gene: TRBJ1-4; d_gene: -; v_gene: TRBV4-3; abundance: many; CDR3nt: TGCGCCAGCAGCCAAGATGGAGGGGAAAAACTGTTTTTT; CDR3aa: CASSQDGGEKLFF
j_gene: TRBJ2-2; d_gene: -; v_gene: TRBV9; abundance: many; CDR3nt: TGTGCCAGCAGCCCGCAAGGGGCGGACACCGGGGAGCTGTTTTTT; CDR3aa: CASSPQGADTGELFF
j_gene: TRBJ2-5; d_gene: TRBD2; v_gene: TRBV4-1; abundance: -; CDR3nt: TGCGCCAGCAGCCAAACCGGGGGGGCCTTGGGAGAGACCCAGTACTTC; CDR3aa: CASSQTGGALGETQYF
j_gene: TRBJ2-5; d_gene: -; v_gene: TRBV20-1; abundance: many; CDR3nt: TGCAGTGCCGGTCGACTCGGCTCCGAAGAGACCCAGTACTTC; CDR3aa: CSAGRLGSEETQYF
j_gene: TRBJ2-1; d_gene: TRBD1; v_gene: TRBV11-2; abundance: many; CDR3nt: TGTGCCAGCAGCTCCCCAGGGGACAGGCCTTACAATGAGCAGTTCTTC; CDR3aa: CASSSPGDRPYNEQFF
j_gene: TRBJ1-5; d_gene: TRBD1; v_gene: TRBV24-1; abundance: -; CDR3nt: TGTGCCACCAGTGATTTGCAACTCCGGGACAGGAGCTATAGCAATCAGCCCCAGCATTTT; CDR3aa: CATSDLQLRDRSYSNQPQHF
j_gene: TRBJ2-3; d_gene: -; v_gene: TRBV3-1; abundance: few; CDR3nt: TGTGCCAGCAGCCAAGTTGGGGATACGCAGTATTTT; CDR3aa: CASSQVGDTQYF
j_gene: TRBJ1-5; d_gene: TRBD1; v_gene: TRBV24-1; abundance: few; CDR3nt: TGTGCCACCAGTGGTACCGGGACAGACTTCAATCAGCCCCAGCATTTT; CDR3aa: CATSGTGTDFNQPQHF
j_gene: TRBJ1-2; d_gene: TRBD1; v_gene: TRBV7-2; abundance: -; CDR3nt: TGTGCCAGCAGCCAAGGACAGGCTGCGAGCTATGGCTACACCTTC; CDR3aa: CASSQGQAASYGYTF
j_gene: TRBJ2-3; d_gene: -; v_gene: TRBV2; abundance: -; CDR3nt: TGTGCCAGCAGTGAAGCCTATACGCAGTATTTT; CDR3aa: CASSEAYTQYF
j_gene: TRBJ1-3; d_gene: TRBD1; v_gene: TRBV29-1; abundance: few; CDR3nt: TGCAGCGCGGGACAGACTGGAAACACCATATATTTT; CDR3aa: CSAGQTGNTIYF
j_gene: TRBJ2-7; d_gene: TRBD1; v_gene: TRBV18; abundance: many; CDR3nt: TGTGCCAGCTCACCAAAAAGACAGGGGGGCTACGAGCAGTACTTC; CDR3aa: CASSPKRQGGYEQYF
j_gene: TRBJ2-5; d_gene: TRBD1; v_gene: TRBV19; abundance: few; CDR3nt: TGTGCCAGTAGTACACGCTCAGGGGGAGAGACCCAGTACTTC; CDR3aa: CASSTRSGGETQYF
j_gene: TRBJ2-5; d_gene: -; v_gene: TRBV7-2; abundance: few; CDR3nt: TGTGCCAGCAGCTTAGATGGACCCACCCAGTACTTC; CDR3aa: CASSLDGPTQYF
j_gene: TRBJ2-3; d_gene: -; v_gene: TRBV7-6; abundance: medium-sized; CDR3nt: TGTGCCAGCAGCTTAGCGCTAACAACAGATACGCAGTATTTT; CDR3aa: CASSLALTTDTQYF
j_gene: TRBJ2-1; d_gene: TRBD1; v_gene: TRBV24-1; abundance: few; CDR3nt: TGTGCCACCAGTGATCCCTCGGACAGGGGGTTTCCCTACAATGAGCAGTTCTTC; CDR3aa: CATSDPSDRGFPYNEQFF
j_gene: TRBJ2-2; d_gene: TRBD2; v_gene: TRBV6-5; abundance: few; CDR3nt: TGTGCCAGCAGTTACTCTATAGGGAGGGAGGCCGGGGAGCTGTTTTTT; CDR3aa: CASSYSIGREAGELFF